Below, 27 T cell receptor beta chains from the same sample are listed, as sequenced in a study of ipilimumab plus nivolumab after autologous stem cell transplantation. Data came from immunoSEQ multiplex PCR; TCRdb stores just in-frame clones and leaves some out. Here the sample spans around 17,000 clones, around 68% being singletons. The sample was PBMCs, taken in a trial of ipilimumab plus nivolumab as post-transplant consolidation. Receptors originate from a male donor with diffuse large B-cell lymphoma.

This chain connects TRBV5-4 to TRBJ2-7; tentative D call: TRBD2 (5 bases). The CDR3 runs to 12 residues. Germline V gene data show CDR1 as SGHNT and CDR2 as YYREEE (reference sequence). Deletions cut 4 bases from V and 5 bases from J, with 10 bases between. CDR3 coding DNA: TGTGCCAGCAGCCCGTACGGGGACGAGCAGTACTTC. Its translation is CASSPYGDEQYF. Drawing the rest from reference TRBV5-4 and TRBJ2-7, the complete variable domain is ETGVTQSPTHLIKTRGQQVTLRCSSQSGHNTVSWYQQALGQGPQFIFQYYREEENGRGNFPPRFSGLQFPNYSSELNVNALELDDSALYLCASSPYGDEQYFGPGTRLTVT.

The sample holds a few counts of this clone. DNA of the CDR3: TGTGCCAGCAGCTCCATCAAGCGGGGTCGTGGTAATGAAAAACTGTTTTTT. It specifies CASSSIKRGRGNEKLFF. The rearrangement joins TRBV5-4 to TRBJ1-4, with unresolved D. V lost 3 bases to trimming and J lost 4 bases, with 19 bases between them. CDR3 length: 17 amino acids. The germline V gene has CDR1 SGHNT and CDR2 YYREEE (reference sequence).

The genes are TRBV5-1 and TRBJ1-1, with D perhaps matching TRBD1 (5 bases). The germline CDR1 and CDR2 sequences are SGHRS and YFSETQ. Trimming took off 0 bases at V and 8 bases at J, with 8 bases between the two ends. The CDR3 consists of 12 residues. The CDR3 here is CASSLEAGEAFF. CDR3 bases: TGCGCCAGCAGCTTGGAGGCAGGGGAAGCTTTCTTT.

The genes are TRBV15 and TRBJ1-4; D call uncertain. The CDR3 has 15 amino acids. Trimming took off 0 bases at V and 0 bases at J, with 5 bases between the two ends. Germline CDR1 and CDR2: LNHNV and YYDKDF (reference sequence). CDR3 DNA: TGTGCCACCAGCAGAGATCGCTCAACTAATGAAAAACTGTTTTTT. Protein sequence: CATSRDRSTNEKLFF.

The chain links TRBV7-9 to TRBJ2-1, with 8 bases that match TRBD2. CDR1 is SEHNR and CDR2 is FQNEAQ in the germline V gene (reference sequence). The CDR3 extends over 17 amino acids. V dropped 0 bases and J dropped 4; count of bases not matched to a gene: 8. The DNA of the CDR3 is TGTGCCAGCAGCTTAGCGATTGGGGCGGGAGGATACAATGAGCAGTTCTTC. Amino acid sequence: CASSLAIGAGGYNEQFF.

This sequence joins TRBV4-1 and TRBJ2-5; 12 nucleotides match TRBD2. CDR1 is MGHRA and CDR2 is YSYEKL in the germline V gene. There are 18 residues in the CDR3. Unmatched junction bases numbered 10, after V lost 2 bases and J lost 3 bases. CDR3 protein: CASSQSLAGGVGEETQYF. DNA of the CDR3: TGCGCCAGCAGCCAAAGCCTAGCGGGGGGGGTGGGCGAAGAGACCCAGTACTTC.

This rearrangement joins TRBV9 to TRBJ1-1; 7 nucleotides agree with TRBD1. The CDR3 is made up of 13 amino acids. The V segment lost 6 bases and the J segment 5 bases; nucleotides outside the gene matches: 7. Germline CDR1 reads SGDLS; CDR2 reads YYNGEE. This CDR3 is CASNRQGVTEAFF. In nucleotides, the CDR3 is TGTGCCAGCAACCGACAGGGTGTTACTGAAGCTTTCTTT.

The chain carries TRBV30 and TRBJ2-2; D unclear. Germline V lookup: CDR1 GTSNPN, CDR2 SVGIG (reference sequence). The CDR3 covers 14 residues. V was cut by 8 bases and J by 2 bases, with 15 bases left in between. The DNA of the CDR3 is TGTGCCCGCTCCAACTCCTATAACACCGGGGAGCTGTTTTTT. Residues: CARSNSYNTGELFF. Looking up the rest from reference TRBV30 and TRBJ2-2 gives the full variable domain: SQTIHQWPATLVQPVGSPLSLECTVEGTSNPNLYWYRQAAGRGLQLLFYSVGIGQISSEVPQNLSASRPQDRQFILSSKKLLLSDSGFYLCARSNSYNTGELFFGEGSRLTVL.

This clone was seen a few times. The V gene is TRBV11-1, the J gene TRBJ2-1; D unclear. Germline-derived CDR1 and CDR2 are SGHAT and FQDESV (reference sequence). The CDR3 consists of 14 residues. Trimming shortened V by 5 bases and J by 11 bases, and 19 bases separated the two germline ends. The CDR3 loop is CASSVGSDRKQQFF. The DNA for the CDR3 is TGTGCCAGCAGCGTCGGCTCAGACCGAAAGCAGCAGTTCTTC. Full variable domain (rest looked up from reference TRBV11-1 and TRBJ2-1): EAEVAQSPRYKITEKSQAVAFWCDPISGHATLYWYRQILGQGPELLVQFQDESVVDDSQLPKDRFSAERLKGVDSTLKIQPAELGDSAMYLCASSVGSDRKQQFFGPGTRLTVL.

This chain connects TRBV10-3 to TRBJ1-3; D gene uncertain. The length of the CDR3 is 13 residues. The ends were cut back, 0 bases at V and 7 bases at J, with 7 bases in the middle. Germline V CDR1 and CDR2: ENHRY, SYGVKD. CDR3 protein: CAISESFANTIYF. The CDR3 DNA follows: TGTGCCATCAGTGAGTCATTCGCCAACACCATATATTTT.

The chain links TRBV4-2 to TRBJ2-5; the D is unclear. The CDR3 extends over 15 amino acids. V lost 0 bases and J 5 bases, leaving 13 bases between the germline ends. Per germline, CDR1 LGHNA and CDR2 YNFKEQ. The DNA for the CDR3 is TGTGCCAGCAGCCAAGATAGGCTAGATATGGAGACCCAGTACTTC. Translating it yields CASSQDRLDMETQYF.

V and J are TRBV5-1 and TRBJ2-3; 9 positions agree with TRBD1. This CDR3 comprises 19 residues. From germline, CDR1 is SGHRS and CDR2 YFSETQ. V trimming: 0 bases; J trimming: 2 bases; junction bases outside the gene matches: 13. CDR3 bases: TGCGCCAGCAGCTTGGTATTTCAGACAGGGGGAAGGTACACAGATACGCAGTATTTT. Its protein product is CASSLVFQTGGRYTDTQYF.

The chain carries TRBV2 and TRBJ1-6; D is uncertain. CDR3 length: 12 amino acids. Germline-derived CDR1 and CDR2 are SNHLY and FYNNEI. Trimming shortened V by 4 bases and J by 8 bases, and 6 bases separated the two germline ends. CDR3 residues: CASSVRDSPLHF. DNA of the CDR3: TGTGCCAGCAGTGTTCGGGATTCACCCCTCCACTTT.

The V and J genes are TRBV9 and TRBJ2-7; D gene ambiguous. The CDR3 length is 17 residues. Deletions cut 0 bases from V and 3 bases from J, with 19 bases between. From germline, CDR1 is SGDLS and CDR2 YYNGEE. CDR3 residues: CASSVATGGHGDYEQYF. The CDR3 DNA follows: TGTGCCAGCAGCGTAGCTACGGGTGGGCATGGCGACTACGAGCAGTACTTC. The entire variable domain, with the rest obtained from reference TRBV9 and TRBJ2-7, is as follows: DSGVTQTPKHLITATGQRVTLRCSPRSGDLSVYWYQQSLDQGLQFLIQYYNGEERAKGNILERFSAQQFPDLHSELNLSSLELGDSALYFCASSVATGGHGDYEQYFGPGTRLTVT.

V is TRBV7-8 and J is TRBJ1-2; 7 bases agree with TRBD1. The CDR3 sequence is 13 residues long. Germline trimming cut 0 bases from V and 6 bases from J; bases unmatched to any gene: 1. The germline V gene encodes CDR1 SGHVS and CDR2 FQNEAQ. Here the CDR3 DNA reads TGTGCCAGCAGCTTAGCCACAGGGGATGGCTACACCTTC. Amino acid sequence: CASSLATGDGYTF. Complete variable domain (other parts from reference TRBV7-8 and TRBJ1-2): GAGVSQSPRYKVAKRGQDVALRCDPISGHVSLFWYQQALGQGPEFLTYFQNEAQLDKSGLPSDRFFAERPEGSVSTLKIQRTQQEDSAVYLCASSLATGDGYTFGSGTRLTVV.

The chain uses TRBV18 and TRBJ2-7, with 8 bases that match TRBD2. Per the germline V gene, CDR1 is KGHSH and CDR2 is LQKENI. The CDR3 runs 15 residues. Unmatched junction bases numbered 6, after V lost 2 bases and J lost 3 bases. The CDR3 protein is CASSPSGGGGYEQYF. CDR3 coding DNA: TGTGCCAGCTCACCATCCGGGGGGGGAGGCTACGAGCAGTACTTC.

The chain carries TRBV29-1 and TRBJ1-1; D ambiguous. Germline V gives CDR1 SQVTM, CDR2 ANQGSEA. V lost 5 bases to trimming and J lost 1 base, with 14 bases between them. This CDR3 spans 14 amino acids. The CDR3, as DNA: TGCAGCGTTCGACCGGACGGTACGAACACTGAAGCTTTCTTT. This translates into CSVRPDGTNTEAFF.

For this clone: Here the CDR3 omits its conserved ending phenylalanine or tryptophan, so a read error is the likely source. The DNA is left out, because the CDR3 cannot be placed on it with certainty; the CDR3 is given as TCRdb lists it. The genes are TRBV18 and TRBJ1-2; the table's D gene call, TRBD1, was not cross checked with the DNA. The length of the CDR3 is 10 amino acids, counting both ends. Per the germline V gene, CDR1 is KGHSH and CDR2 is LQKENI. The CDR3 here is CASSPPAGTD.

The chain has TRBV14 and TRBJ2-3, with 10 bases aligning to TRBD1. The CDR3 extends over 18 amino acids. V dropped 4 bases and J dropped 6; count of bases not matched to a gene: 16. From germline, CDR1 is SGHDN and CDR2 FVKESK. The DNA for the CDR3 is TGTGCCAGCAGCCGCATCGCCGGGACAGGGGCCTCAGGGGATACGCAGTATTTT. The encoded protein is CASSRIAGTGASGDTQYF. Together with reference TRBV14 and TRBJ2-3, the CDR3 gives the full variable domain: EAGVTQFPSHSVIEKGQTVTLRCDPISGHDNLYWYRRVMGKEIKFLLHFVKESKQDESGMPNNRFLAERTGGTYSTLKVQPAELEDSGVYFCASSRIAGTGASGDTQYFGPGTRLTVL.

The chain combines TRBV7-2 with TRBJ2-5, with 8 bases lining up with TRBD1. This CDR3 is built from 14 residues. The ends lost 5 bases at V and 4 bases at J; junction bases unmatched: 6. CDR1 SGHTA and CDR2 FQGNSA come from the germline V gene. The CDR3 sequence is CASSPQGGRETQYF. The DNA for the CDR3 is TGTGCCAGCAGCCCACAGGGGGGACGAGAGACCCAGTACTTC.

V is TRBV6-4 and J is TRBJ2-2, with 7 bases lining up with TRBD1. Trimming removed 4 bases from V and 3 bases from J; junction bases left unmatched: 2. In germline, CDR1 is MRHNA, CDR2 SNTAGT. This CDR3 is built from 14 residues. The CDR3 sequence: CASSAGQDTGELFF. DNA of the CDR3: TGTGCCAGCAGTGCCGGACAGGACACCGGGGAGCTGTTTTTT.

This clone occurred a few times. The V gene is TRBV7-2, the J gene TRBJ2-3, with 10 bases lining up with TRBD1. The V gene's germline CDR1 is SGHTA and CDR2 FQGNSA. This CDR3 has 14 amino acids. J gave up 3 bases and V 5 bases, and 2 bases lay outside the gene matches. This CDR3 is CASSEDRGTDTQYF. CDR3 nucleotide sequence: TGTGCCAGCAGCGAGGACAGGGGGACAGATACGCAGTATTTT. The variable domain in full, with the rest retrieved from reference TRBV7-2 and TRBJ2-3, is GAGVSQSPSNKVTEKGKDVELRCDPISGHTALYWYRQSLGQGLEFLIYFQGNSAPDKSGLPSDRFSAERTGGSVSTLTIQRTQQEDSAVYLCASSEDRGTDTQYFGPGTRLTVL.

Note on this clone: The sample holds other DNA sequences that translate to the same CDR3. This sequence joins TRBV5-6 and TRBJ2-3, with D possibly being TRBD2 (5 bases). The CDR3 runs 16 residues. V gave up 1 base and J gave up 2 bases, with 14 bases separating them. Germline CDR1 SGHDT, CDR2 YYEEEE. CDR3 amino acids: CASSLHLSSYTDTQYF. CDR3 sequence (DNA): TGTGCCAGCAGCTTGCATCTCTCTAGCTACACAGATACGCAGTATTTT.

Only one count was recorded for this clone. In DNA, the CDR3 is TGTGCCAGTAGTACCCTGGGGGGCGCCGGTGGCTACACCTTC. Amino acids: CASSTLGGAGGYTF. The chain is built from TRBV19 and TRBJ1-2, with a weak D call TRBD1 (6 bases). The CDR3 loop spans 14 amino acids. The V and J ends lost 4 bases and 7 bases respectively, with 16 bases between them. Germline assignment: CDR1 LNHDA and CDR2 SQIVND (reference sequence).

The chain employs TRBV5-4 and TRBJ2-7, with a weak D call TRBD1 (6 bases). V lost 1 base and J lost 4, with 9 bases in between. Germline values: CDR1 SGHNT, CDR2 YYREEE (reference sequence). The CDR3 loop spans 13 amino acids. The CDR3 region is CASSLQGGYEQYF. DNA for the CDR3: TGTGCCAGCAGCTTGCAAGGGGGTTACGAGCAGTACTTC.

This clone was detected only once. This rearrangement joins TRBV5-6 to TRBJ2-3; 9 bases agree with TRBD2. This CDR3 region has 15 residues. Germline lookup yields CDR1 SGHDT and CDR2 YYEEEE. Trimming removed 2 bases from V and 6 bases from J; junction bases left unmatched: 7. The DNA for the CDR3 is TGTGCCAGCAGCTTAAGTAGCGGGAGCTCCGATACGCAGTATTTT. It translates to CASSLSSGSSDTQYF.

The chain employs TRBV6-5 and TRBJ1-1; no definite D call. The CDR3 loop spans 13 amino acids. V shed 5 bases and J shed 6 bases, with 13 bases lying between them. The V gene's germline CDR1 is MNHEY and CDR2 SVGAGI. As DNA, the CDR3 is TGTGCCAGCAGTCAAAATCTTAACCCTGAAGCTTTCTTT. This codes for CASSQNLNPEAFF.